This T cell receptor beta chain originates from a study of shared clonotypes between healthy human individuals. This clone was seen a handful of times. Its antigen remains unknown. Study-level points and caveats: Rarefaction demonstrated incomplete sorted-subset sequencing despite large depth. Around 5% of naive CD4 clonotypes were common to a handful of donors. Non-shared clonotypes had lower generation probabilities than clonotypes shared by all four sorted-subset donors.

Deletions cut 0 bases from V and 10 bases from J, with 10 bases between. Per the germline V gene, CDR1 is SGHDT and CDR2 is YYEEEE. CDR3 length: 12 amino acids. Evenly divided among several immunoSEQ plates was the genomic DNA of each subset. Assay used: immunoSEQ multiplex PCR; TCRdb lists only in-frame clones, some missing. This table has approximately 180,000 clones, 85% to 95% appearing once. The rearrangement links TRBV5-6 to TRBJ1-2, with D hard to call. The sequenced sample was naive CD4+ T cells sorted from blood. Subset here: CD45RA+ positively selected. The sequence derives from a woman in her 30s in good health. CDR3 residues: CASSLGRLSYTF. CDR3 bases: TGTGCCAGCAGCTTGGGACGGCTTTCCTACACCTTC.